This T cell receptor (beta chain) was captured in a study of early T cells in non-severe SARS-CoV-2 infection. Overall study results and limits: There was a bias toward anti-spike CD8 responses in VDJdb matching, which missed private and CD4 specificities.

TCRdb reanalysed the 5' RACE reads using MiXCR and keeps one entry per CDR3 protein. The sample contains about 37,000 distinct CDR3 sequences, roughly 8% of which appear only once. This clonotype has more than one count but fewer than ten. Its antigen is not identified. CDR1 and CDR2 from the germline V gene are SNHLY and FYNNEI. Trimming stripped 4 bases from V and 6 bases from J, with 7 bases between. The CDR3 covers 11 residues. The receptor's source is an adult who was a healthcare worker with PCR-confirmed SARS-CoV-2 infection or an uninfected control (not recorded which). Sequences were derived from whole blood, sampled at baseline. The chain recombines TRBV2 with TRBJ2-7; unclear D gene. CDR3 DNA sequence: TGTGCCAGCAGTGGTAGCCGCGAGCAGTACTTC. Its translation is CASSGSREQYF. The whole variable domain, remainder taken from reference TRBV2 and TRBJ2-7, is EPEVTQTPSHQVTQMGQEVILRCVPISNHLYFYWYRQILGQKVEFLVSFYNNEISEKSEIFDDQFSVERPDGSNFTLKIRSTKLEDSAMYFCASSGSREQYFGPGTRLTVT.